This TCR beta chain was captured in a study of B cell selection in AIRE deficiency (dated by TCRdb to between 2019 and 2020). Regarding the research as a whole: Researchers compared the TCRbeta repertoires of sorted blood CD4+ conventional T cells and regulatory T cells from AIRE-deficient patients with the corresponding repertoires from healthy controls. The TCR-sequenced cohort comprised roughly 5 AIRE-deficient APECED patients and roughly 5 healthy control donors.

As concerns this clone: Its antigen is still unknown. Within one base of it there is no much larger clone, and no base qualities were kept.

For sorting, regulatory T cells were defined as CD4+CD25hiCD127low/negative cells. APECED syndrome was present in the AIRE-deficient patients. A FACSAria flow cytometer was used to sort the Tconv and Treg cells intended for TCRbeta sequencing. The sorted cells were collected in 5-ml round-bottom polystyrene tubes, and the dry cell pellets were frozen at -80 degrees C prior to sequencing. Paper-wide results and their limitations: Shorter CDR3s were found in shared Treg sequences, reflecting a bias toward rearrangements containing few non-templated nucleotide insertions. Around a third of the Treg TCRbeta sequences shared among healthy donors were found in patient Tconv cells, which suggests that Treg-biased clones were diverted into the Tconv compartment. Sequencing covered only TCRbeta chains, and 35% to 40% of shared healthy-donor Treg sequences were also present in healthy Tconv, possibly due to differing TCRalpha chains. Tconv and Treg cells from AIRE-deficient patients showed TCRBV gene usage, CDR3 length and TCR diversity similar to those of healthy donors. Among over 3,000 shared Treg TCRbeta sequences, around 32% were found to be shared only among healthy donors and approximately 9.3% only among patients, suggesting that Treg selection is less efficient in the absence of AIRE.

The immunoSEQ platform was used to sequence the TCRbeta chain. The authors' pipeline ran thus. Around 55,000 distinct TCRbeta sequences from patients and roughly 9.6x10^4 from healthy donors were obtained from pooled Treg repertoires. Treg TCRbeta sequences shared by two or more individuals were defined as public, and these public Treg TCRbeta sequences were subsequently searched for in Tconv repertoires. To test for differences between groups, Mann-Whitney U tests with Bonferroni-Dunn correction were run in GraphPad Prism 7.03. Imported from immuneACCESS, the table was reduced by TCRdb to in-frame sequences with V and J called. These copies leave out some clones; in studies compared against another copy, an unresolved V gene accounts for under half, and the cause of the remainder is not known. The V and J calls and the clone size are those of that table, but D and trimming were determined from the DNA. This sample is represented by some 21,000 clones; over 90% of them were singletons. Of the sample, roughly 2% falls within the top ten clones.

This receptor was obtained from a human donor with AIRE deficiency. Sequencing was carried out using Tregs sorted from PBMCs.

The DNA reads as follows: TGTGCCAGCAGCTTAGAATTTGGCTTATCCTACGAGCAGTACTTC. It translates to CASSLEFGLSYEQYF. Recombination joined TRBV7-9 with TRBJ2-7, with the identity of the D gene unclear. The germline V gene encodes CDR1 SEHNR and CDR2 FQNEAQ (reference sequence). The germline ends are 11 bases apart after V is trimmed by 1 base and J by 1 base. The CDR3, cysteine through phenylalanine, is 15 amino acids long. The CDR3 DNA has 45 bases and is translated from base 1.